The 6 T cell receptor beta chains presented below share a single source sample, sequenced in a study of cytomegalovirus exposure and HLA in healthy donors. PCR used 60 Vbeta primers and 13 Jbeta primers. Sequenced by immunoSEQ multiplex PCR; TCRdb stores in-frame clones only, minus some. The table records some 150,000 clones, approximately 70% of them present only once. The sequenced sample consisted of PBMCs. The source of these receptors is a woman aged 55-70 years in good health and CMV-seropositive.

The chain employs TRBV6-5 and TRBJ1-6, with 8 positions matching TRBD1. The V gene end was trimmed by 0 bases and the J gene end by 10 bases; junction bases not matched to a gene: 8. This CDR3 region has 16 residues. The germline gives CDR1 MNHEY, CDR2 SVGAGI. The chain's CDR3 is CASSYSRGTGMSPLHF. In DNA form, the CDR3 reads TGTGCCAGCAGTTACTCTCGTGGGACAGGAATGTCACCCCTCCACTTT.

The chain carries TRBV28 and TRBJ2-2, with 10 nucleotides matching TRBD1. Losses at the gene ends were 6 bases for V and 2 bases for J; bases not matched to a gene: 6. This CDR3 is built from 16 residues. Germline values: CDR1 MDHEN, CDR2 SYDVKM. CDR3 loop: CASRARDRGNTGELFF. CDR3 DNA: TGTGCCAGCAGAGCCCGGGACAGGGGCAACACCGGGGAGCTGTTTTTT.

This chain's CDR3 is CASRLPGLAGDTDTQYF. The CDR3 nucleotides read TGTGCCAGCAGGCTCCCGGGACTAGCGGGAGATACAGATACGCAGTATTTT. The genes are TRBV11-2 and TRBJ2-3; 14 positions match TRBD2. The CDR3 extends over 17 amino acids. The V gene end was trimmed by 6 bases and the J gene end by 3 bases; junction bases not matched to a gene: 8. Germline assignment: CDR1 SGHAT and CDR2 FQNNGV.

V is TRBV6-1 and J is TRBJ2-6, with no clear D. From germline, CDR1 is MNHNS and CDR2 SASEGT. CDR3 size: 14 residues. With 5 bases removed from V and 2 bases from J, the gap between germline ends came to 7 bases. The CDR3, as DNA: TGTGCCAGCAGTCCCCAAACTGGGGCCAACGTCCTGACTTTC. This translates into CASSPQTGANVLTF.

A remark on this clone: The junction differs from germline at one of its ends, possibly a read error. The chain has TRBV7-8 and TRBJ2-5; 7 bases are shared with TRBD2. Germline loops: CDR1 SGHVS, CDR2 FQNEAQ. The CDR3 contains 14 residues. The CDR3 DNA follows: TGTGCCAGCAGCCTAGCGGAGGACCGTAAGACCCAGTACTTC. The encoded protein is CASSLAEDRKTQYF. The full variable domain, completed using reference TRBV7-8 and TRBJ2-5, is GAGVSQSPRYKVAKRGQDVALRCDPISGHVSLFWYQQALGQGPEFLTYFQNEAQLDKSGLPSDRFFAERPEGSVSTLKIQRTQQEDSAVYLCASSLAEDRKTQYFGPGTRLLVL.

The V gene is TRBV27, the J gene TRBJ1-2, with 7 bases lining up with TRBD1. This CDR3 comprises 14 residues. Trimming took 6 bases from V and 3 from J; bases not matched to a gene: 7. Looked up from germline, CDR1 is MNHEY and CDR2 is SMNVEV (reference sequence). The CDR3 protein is CASSQLDRDYGYTF. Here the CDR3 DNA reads TGTGCCAGCAGCCAACTAGACAGGGACTATGGCTACACCTTC.